This T cell receptor (beta chain) is from a study of T cells in Graves' hyperthyroidism and ophthalmopathy. The definition of stable Graves' hyperthyroidism was no ophthalmopathy progression within 18 months. The study enrolled patients aged 18 to 65 with newly diagnosed hyperthyroidism of under 2 months' duration. Exclusion of patients followed from uncontrolled infection, other autoimmune disease, pregnancy or lactation. Whole-study findings and limits: In the blood, most expanded thyroid clonotypes above 0.001 appeared as well.

CDR1 and CDR2 from the germline V gene are SGHRS and YFSETQ. Germline trimming cut 0 bases from V and 6 bases from J; bases unmatched to any gene: 6. This CDR3 spans 15 amino acids. The TCR beta CDR3 regions underwent amplification using RNA transcripts as the source. In the first-round RT-PCR of the TCR CDR3, the HTBI primer set was used. MiXCR was run by TCRdb on the multiplex PCR reads, yielding one entry per CDR3 protein. The data hold roughly 570,000 distinct CDR3 sequences, with about 43% observed a single time. In its sample, this clonotype was seen many times. The antigen is undetermined. The receptor comes from a woman aged 18 to 35 with Graves' hyperthyroidism. The rearrangement joins TRBV5-1 to TRBJ2-7; 10 bases are a match to TRBD1. The sequenced material came from peripheral blood or thyroid tissue (not recorded which). This CDR3 reads CASSLEGQGMSEQYF. In nucleotides, the CDR3 is TGCGCCAGCAGCTTGGAGGGACAGGGGATGAGCGAGCAGTACTTC.